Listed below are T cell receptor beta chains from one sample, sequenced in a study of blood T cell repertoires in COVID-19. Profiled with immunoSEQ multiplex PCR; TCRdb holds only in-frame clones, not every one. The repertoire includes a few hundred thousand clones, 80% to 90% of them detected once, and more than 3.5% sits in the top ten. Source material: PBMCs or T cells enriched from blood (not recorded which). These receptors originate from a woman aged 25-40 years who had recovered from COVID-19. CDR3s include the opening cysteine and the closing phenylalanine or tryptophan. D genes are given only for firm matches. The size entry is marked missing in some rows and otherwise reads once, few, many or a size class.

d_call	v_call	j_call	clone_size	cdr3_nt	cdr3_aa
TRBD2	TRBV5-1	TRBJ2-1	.	TGCGCCAGCAGCTTGGGCCCCATTAGCGGGGGGGCCAATGAGCAGTTCTTC	CASSLGPISGGANEQFF
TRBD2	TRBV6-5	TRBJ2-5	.	TGTGCCGGACATAGCGGGAGGGCAGGGGAGACCCAGTACTTC	CAGHSGRAGETQYF
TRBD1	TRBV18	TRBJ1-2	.	TGTGCCAGCTCACCACCGACCGGGACAGGGATCTATGGCTACACCTTC	CASSPPTGTGIYGYTF
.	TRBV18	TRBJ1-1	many	TGTGCCAGCTCACCTGAATCGGGGAAAGAAGCTTTCTTT	CASSPESGKEAFF
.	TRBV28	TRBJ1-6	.	TGTGCCAGCAGTCACAGGGATAATTCACCCCTCCACTTT	CASSHRDNSPLHF
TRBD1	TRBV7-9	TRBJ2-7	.	TGTGCCAGCAGCTCCCTACCCGGGACAGTAACCTACGAGCAGTACTTC	CASSSLPGTVTYEQYF
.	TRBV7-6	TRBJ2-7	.	TGTGCCAGCAGCTTATACGGGACACCTAACTACGAGCAGTACTTC	CASSLYGTPNYEQYF
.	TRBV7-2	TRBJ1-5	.	TGTGCCAGCAGCATACGTGGAGTCAATCAGCCCCAGCATTTT	CASSIRGVNQPQHF
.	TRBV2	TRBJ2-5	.	TGTGCCAGCAGACCAGACAGTTCCCAAGAGACCCAGTACTTC	CASRPDSSQETQYF
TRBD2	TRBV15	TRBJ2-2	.	TGTGCCACCAGCAGAGATTCTGGGACTAGCTTCACCGGGGAGCTGTTTTTT	CATSRDSGTSFTGELFF
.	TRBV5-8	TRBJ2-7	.	TGTGCCAGCAGCGCCGAAACCAGGGGCTACGAGCAGTACTTC	CASSAETRGYEQYF
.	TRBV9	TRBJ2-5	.	TGTGCCAGCAGCGTAGAACCGCGGCAAGAGACCCAGTACTTC	CASSVEPRQETQYF
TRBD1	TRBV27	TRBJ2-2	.	TGTGCCAGCAGTTTATCCGCAGGGGGCGTCGGGGAGCTGTTTTTT	CASSLSAGGVGELFF
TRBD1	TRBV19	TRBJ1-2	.	TGTGCCAGTAGTATAGTAGGACCGACAGGGAAGGATGGCTACACCTTC	CASSIVGPTGKDGYTF
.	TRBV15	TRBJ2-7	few	TGTGCCACCAGCAGAGTTGGCGGGACGTCGGACGAGCAGTACTTC	CATSRVGGTSDEQYF
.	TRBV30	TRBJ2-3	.	TGTGCCTGGAGTCCGGCGGCAGGGCGTACAGATACGCAGTATTTT	CAWSPAAGRTDTQYF
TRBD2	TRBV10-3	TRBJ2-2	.	TGTGCCATCAGTTCTACCAGCGGGAGGAACACCGGGGAGCTGTTTTTT	CAISSTSGRNTGELFF
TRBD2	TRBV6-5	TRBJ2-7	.	TGTGCCAGCAGTTATTTCGGGGGGGCAATCTACGAGCAGTACTTC	CASSYFGGAIYEQYF
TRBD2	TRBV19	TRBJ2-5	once	TGTGCCAGTAGTCGGACTAGCGGGGGGCAAGAGACCCAGTACTTC	CASSRTSGGQETQYF
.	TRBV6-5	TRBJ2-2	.	TGTGCCAGCAGAGGTGGGAGAGCCGGGGAGCTGTTTTTT	CASRGGRAGELFF
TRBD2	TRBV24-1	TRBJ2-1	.	TGTGCCACCAGCAAGAGGACTAGCGGGATCCCCTCCTACAATGAGCAGTTCTTC	CATSKRTSGIPSYNEQFF
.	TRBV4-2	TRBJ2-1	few	TGTGCCAGCAGCGCGCAGGGGAGTGACAATGAGCAGTTCTTC	CASSAQGSDNEQFF
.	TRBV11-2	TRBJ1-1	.	TGTGCCAGCAGCTTAGATATCGTCCCTGAAGCTTTCTTT	CASSLDIVPEAFF
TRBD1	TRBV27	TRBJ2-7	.	TGTGCCAGCAGTTATGGACAGGGTGGTTACGAGCAGTACTTC	CASSYGQGGYEQYF
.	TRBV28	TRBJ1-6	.	TGTGCCAGCAGTCCCCTGGGACAAGGCTATAATTCACCCCTCCACTTT	CASSPLGQGYNSPLHF
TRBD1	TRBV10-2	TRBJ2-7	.	TGCGCCACCAGCGGGACAGGGGGCTACGAGCAGTACTTC	CATSGTGGYEQYF